Sequencing of this TCR beta chain was carried out in a study of blood T cell repertoires in COVID-19. Background on the study: Sites across the United States, Italy and Spain contributed samples from acute and convalescent COVID-19. T cells, B-cell-depleted T cells, or PBMCs provided the cDNA or gDNA that served as material.

In the study's own analysis: Quantification of nucleated cells was approximated via reference gene primer amplification. Data came from immunoSEQ multiplex PCR; TCRdb stores just in-frame clones and leaves some out. The V and J calls and clone size are taken from that table; D and trimming were inferred from the DNA. The top ten hold less than 3% of the sample, which has more than 110,000 clones, approximately 85% seen once. Germline CDR1 and CDR2: MNHEY and SVGEGT. V was pared by 0 bases and J by 2 bases, with 6 bases between. The CDR3 covers 14 residues. Sequenced material: peripheral blood. The chain links TRBV6-2 or TRBV6-3 to TRBJ2-3; D uncertain. The sequence was obtained from a man aged 50 to 59 with acute or convalescent COVID-19. CDR3 nucleotide sequence: TGTGCCAGCAGTTACTCTGACTCCACAGATACGCAGTATTTT. It codes for CASSYSDSTDTQYF.